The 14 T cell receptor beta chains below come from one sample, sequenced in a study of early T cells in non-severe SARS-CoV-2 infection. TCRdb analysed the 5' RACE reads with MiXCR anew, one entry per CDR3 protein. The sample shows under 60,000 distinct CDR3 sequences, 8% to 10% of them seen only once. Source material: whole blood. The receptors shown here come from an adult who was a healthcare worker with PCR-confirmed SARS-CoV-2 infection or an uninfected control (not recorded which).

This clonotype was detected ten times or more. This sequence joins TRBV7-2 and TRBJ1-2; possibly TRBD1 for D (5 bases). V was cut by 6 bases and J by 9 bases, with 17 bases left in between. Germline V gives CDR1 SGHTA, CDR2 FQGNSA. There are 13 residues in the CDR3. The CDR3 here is CASSSSRADRYTF. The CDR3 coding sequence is TGTGCCAGCAGTTCCAGCAGGGCGGATCGCTACACCTTC.

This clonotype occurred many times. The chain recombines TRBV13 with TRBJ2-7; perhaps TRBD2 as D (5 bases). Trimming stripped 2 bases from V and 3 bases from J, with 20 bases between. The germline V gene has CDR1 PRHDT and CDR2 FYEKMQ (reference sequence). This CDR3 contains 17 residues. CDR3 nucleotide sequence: TGTGCCAGCAGCTTACAGGCATCGGGCGGGCGGGTCTACGAGCAGTACTTC. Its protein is CASSLQASGGRVYEQYF.

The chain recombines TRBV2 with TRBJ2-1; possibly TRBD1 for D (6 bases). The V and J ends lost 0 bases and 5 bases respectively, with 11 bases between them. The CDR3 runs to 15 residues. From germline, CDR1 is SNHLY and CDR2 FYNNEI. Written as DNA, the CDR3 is TGTGCCAGCAGTGAAGCGGCTGACAGGAACAATGAGCAGTTCTTC. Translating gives CASSEAADRNNEQFF. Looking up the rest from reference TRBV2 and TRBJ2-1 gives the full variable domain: EPEVTQTPSHQVTQMGQEVILRCVPISNHLYFYWYRQILGQKVEFLVSFYNNEISEKSEIFDDQFSVERPDGSNFTLKIRSTKLEDSAMYFCASSEAADRNNEQFFGPGTRLTVL.

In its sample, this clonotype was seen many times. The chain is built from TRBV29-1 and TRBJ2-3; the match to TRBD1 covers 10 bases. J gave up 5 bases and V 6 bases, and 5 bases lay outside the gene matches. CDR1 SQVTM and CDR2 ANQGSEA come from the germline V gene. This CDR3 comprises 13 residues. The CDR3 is CSVRQGARDTQYF. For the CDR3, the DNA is TGCAGCGTCCGACAGGGGGCGCGAGATACGCAGTATTTT.

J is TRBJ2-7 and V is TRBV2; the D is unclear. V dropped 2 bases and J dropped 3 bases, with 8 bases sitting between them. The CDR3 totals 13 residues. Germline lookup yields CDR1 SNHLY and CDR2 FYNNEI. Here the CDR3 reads CASSENQIYEQYF. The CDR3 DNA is TGTGCCAGCAGTGAAAACCAGATCTACGAGCAGTACTTC.

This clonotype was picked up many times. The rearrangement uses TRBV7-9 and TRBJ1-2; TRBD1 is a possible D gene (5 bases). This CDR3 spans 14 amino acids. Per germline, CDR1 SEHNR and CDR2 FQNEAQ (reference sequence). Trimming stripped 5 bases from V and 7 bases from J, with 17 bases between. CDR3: CASSPTDTSSGYTF. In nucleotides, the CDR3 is TGTGCCAGCAGCCCGACAGATACCTCCTCTGGCTACACCTTC.

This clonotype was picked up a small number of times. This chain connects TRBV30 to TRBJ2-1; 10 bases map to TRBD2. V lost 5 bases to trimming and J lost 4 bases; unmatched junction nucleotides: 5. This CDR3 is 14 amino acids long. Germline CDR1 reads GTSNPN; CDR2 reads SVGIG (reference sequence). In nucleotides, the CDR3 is TGTGCCTGGGGAACTAGCGGGGCTTACAATGAGCAGTTCTTC. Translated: CAWGTSGAYNEQFF.

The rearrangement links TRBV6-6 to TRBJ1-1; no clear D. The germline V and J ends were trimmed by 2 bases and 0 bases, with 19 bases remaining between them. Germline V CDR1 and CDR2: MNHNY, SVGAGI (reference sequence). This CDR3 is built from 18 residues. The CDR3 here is CASSYLPGSTIMNTEAFF. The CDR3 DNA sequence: TGTGCCAGCAGTTACCTCCCAGGCAGCACTATAATGAACACTGAAGCTTTCTTT.

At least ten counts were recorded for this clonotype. The CDR3 nucleotides read TGCAGTGCTAGATGGCTAGCGGGACTGACAGATACGCAGTATTTT. Its protein is CSARWLAGLTDTQYF. The rearrangement joins TRBV20-1 to TRBJ2-3, with TRBD2 matching over 9 bases. Per the germline V gene, CDR1 is DFQATT and CDR2 is SNEGSKA (reference sequence). The CDR3 is 15 amino acids. V was pared by 2 bases and J by 3 bases, with 6 bases of the junction left unmatched.

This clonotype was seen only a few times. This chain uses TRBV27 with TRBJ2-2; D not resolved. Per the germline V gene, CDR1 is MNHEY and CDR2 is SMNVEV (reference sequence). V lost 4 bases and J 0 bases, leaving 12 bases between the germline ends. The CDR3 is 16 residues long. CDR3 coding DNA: TGTGCCAGCAGTTCGGTTCTGATACCGAACACCGGGGAGCTGTTTTTT. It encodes CASSSVLIPNTGELFF.

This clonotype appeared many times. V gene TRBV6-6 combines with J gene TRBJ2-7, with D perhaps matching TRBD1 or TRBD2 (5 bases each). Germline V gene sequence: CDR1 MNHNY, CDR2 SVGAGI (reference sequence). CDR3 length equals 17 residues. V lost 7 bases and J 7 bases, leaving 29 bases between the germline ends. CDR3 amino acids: CASIWGSGTWGPGEQYF. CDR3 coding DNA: TGTGCCAGCATTTGGGGTAGTGGGACCTGGGGCCCTGGAGAGCAGTACTTC.

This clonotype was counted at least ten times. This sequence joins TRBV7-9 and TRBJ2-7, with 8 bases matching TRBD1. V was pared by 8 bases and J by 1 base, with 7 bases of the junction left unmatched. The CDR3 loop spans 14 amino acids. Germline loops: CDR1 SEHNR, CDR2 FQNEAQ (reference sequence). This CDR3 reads CASSRTGLSYEQYF. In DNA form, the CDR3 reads TGTGCCAGCTCCCGGACAGGGCTATCCTACGAGCAGTACTTC.

Here the CDR3 DNA reads TGTGCCAGCAGTTTTCGTGGGGGTACTGAAGCTTTCTTT. Its translation: CASSFRGGTEAFF. The rearrangement joins TRBV28 to TRBJ1-1; perhaps TRBD1 as D (5 bases). Per germline, CDR1 MDHEN and CDR2 SYDVKM. The length of the CDR3 is 13 residues. V lost 3 bases, J lost 5 bases, and 10 bases lay in between.

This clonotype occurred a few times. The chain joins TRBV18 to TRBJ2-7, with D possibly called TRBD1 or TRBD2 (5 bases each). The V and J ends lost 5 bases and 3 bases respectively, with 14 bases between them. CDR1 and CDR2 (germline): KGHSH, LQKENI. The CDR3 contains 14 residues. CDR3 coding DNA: TGTGCCAGCTCAACCGGGACGAGGGGCTACGAGCAGTACTTC. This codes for CASSTGTRGYEQYF. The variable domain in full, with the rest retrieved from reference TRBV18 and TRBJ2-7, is NAGVMQNPRHLVRRRGQEARLRCSPMKGHSHVYWYRQLPEEGLKFMVYLQKENIIDESGMPKERFSAEFPKEGPSILRIQQVVRGDSAAYFCASSTGTRGYEQYFGPGTRLTVT.